These T cell receptor beta chains were read from a single sample in a study of T cell repertoires in cytomegalovirus infection. TCRdb redid the calling of the reads with MiXCR, one entry per CDR3 protein. This table holds a few hundred thousand distinct CDR3 sequences, more than 40% found once. Antigen specificity for these receptors is unknown. The starting material was cultured PBMCs, obtained from culture after CMV antigen stimulation. The receptors were sampled from a human donor in good health (CMV status not recorded). Some clones in this sample may be carry-over from other donors' samples. Each CDR3 is given with its conserved first and last residue. D genes are given only for firm matches. Size is stated for part of the rows, as once, few or many counts, or as a class when the clone is expanded.

cdr3_aa | cdr3_nt | d_call | clone_size | j_call | v_call
CASSEGGTNEKLFF | TGTGCCAGCAGTGAGGGAGGGACTAATGAAAAACTGTTTTTT | . | . | TRBJ1-4 | TRBV6-1
CASSELAAASGNTIYF | TGTGCCAGCAGTGAACTGGCGGCGGCCTCTGGAAACACCATATATTTT | . | few | TRBJ1-3 | TRBV6-1
CASSLSVEGTYGYTF | TGCGCCAGCAGCTTGTCGGTTGAAGGGACCTATGGCTACACCTTC | . | few | TRBJ1-2 | TRBV5-1
CASSKGLEPTDTQYF | TGTGCCAGCTCTAAGGGACTAGAGCCAACAGATACGCAGTATTTT | TRBD2 | . | TRBJ2-3 | TRBV6-4
CASTSGETSLTQYF | TGTGCCAGTACTAGCGGGGAGACGTCTTTGACGCAGTATTTT | TRBD2 | . | TRBJ2-3 | TRBV4-2
CASSYPRDRSGTEAFF | TGTGCCAGCAGTTACCCCCGGGACCGGTCGGGCACTGAAGCTTTCTTT | . | . | TRBJ1-1 | TRBV6-6
CASRPGTTTNEKLFF | TGTGCCAGCAGGCCGGGGACGACGACTAATGAAAAACTGTTTTTT | . | once | TRBJ1-4 | TRBV27
CASGTSSRDEQFF | TGTGCCAGCGGGACTAGTTCTCGCGATGAGCAGTTCTTC | TRBD2 | . | TRBJ2-1 | TRBV6-2/TRBV6-3
CASSQDPGLAGGADTQYF | TGCGCCAGCAGCCAAGATCCCGGGCTAGCGGGAGGGGCAGATACGCAGTATTTT | TRBD2 | . | TRBJ2-3 | TRBV4-1
CASSIGGDYRNEQFF | TGTGCCAGTAGTATAGGAGGGGACTACCGAAATGAGCAGTTCTTC | TRBD2 | few | TRBJ2-1 | TRBV19
CASSNRGGGINQPQHF | TGTGCCAGTAGTAACAGGGGCGGAGGGATCAATCAGCCCCAGCATTTT | TRBD1 | few | TRBJ1-5 | TRBV19
CASSSRGGSKNIQYF | TGTGCCAGCAGCTCCCGGGGGGGTTCCAAAAACATTCAGTACTTC | TRBD2 | many | TRBJ2-4 | TRBV7-2
CASSPVADEQFF | TGTGCCAGCAGCCCCGTGGCGGATGAGCAGTTCTTC | . | . | TRBJ2-1 | TRBV7-2
CASSLPGLELGLETQYF | TGTGCCAGCAGCTTGCCGGGACTAGAACTTGGTTTGGAGACCCAGTACTTC | TRBD2 | . | TRBJ2-5 | TRBV7-9
CASSQGPGARSGEQYF | TGTGCCAGCAGCCAAGGTCCGGGGGCCCGAAGCGGCGAGCAGTACTTC | . | few | TRBJ2-7 | TRBV7-2
CASSLMEFTAATEAFF | TGTGCCAGCAGCTTAATGGAATTTACGGCTGCCACTGAAGCTTTCTTT | . | . | TRBJ1-1 | TRBV7-9
CASSDPLPEETQYF | TGTGCCAGCAGTGACCCGCTCCCCGAAGAGACCCAGTACTTC | . | . | TRBJ2-5 | TRBV6-1
CASSLIGPYTDTQYF | TGTGCCAGCAGTTTAATTGGCCCCTACACAGATACGCAGTATTTT | . | . | TRBJ2-3 | TRBV27
CASSLAGGVPSTDTQYF | TGTGCCAGCAGCTTGGCCGGGGGCGTCCCTAGCACAGATACGCAGTATTTT | . | few | TRBJ2-3 | TRBV7-6
CASSPTTGLSQPQHF | TGTGCCAGCAGTCCAACTACAGGGTTAAGTCAGCCCCAGCATTTT | . | . | TRBJ1-5 | TRBV27
CASSLMGGAYNEQFF | TGTGCCAGCAGCTTAATGGGCGGAGCCTACAATGAGCAGTTCTTC | . | . | TRBJ2-1 | TRBV7-6
CASSLNSGRGETQYF | TGTGCCAGCAGCTTAAACTCAGGGAGAGGGGAGACCCAGTACTTC | . | few | TRBJ2-5 | TRBV7-9
CASSLTVSGRNEQFF | TGTGCCAGCAGCTTAACGGTAAGCGGGAGGAATGAGCAGTTCTTC | TRBD2 | . | TRBJ2-1 | TRBV7-2
CSAAGLALYNEQFF | TGCAGTGCCGCCGGGCTAGCGCTGTACAATGAGCAGTTCTTC | . | few | TRBJ2-1 | TRBV20-1
CASSPPLGGFLGEKLFF | TGTGCCAGCAGCCCACCCTTGGGGGGCTTTCTAGGTGAAAAACTGTTTTTT | . | . | TRBJ1-4 | TRBV7-6
CARLDRGPRKYQETQYF | TGTGCCAGACTTGACAGAGGTCCTCGAAAGTACCAAGAGACCCAGTACTTC | . | few | TRBJ2-5 | TRBV6-1
CASRTHLQETQYF | TGTGCCAGCAGAACCCATCTCCAAGAGACCCAGTACTTC | . | once | TRBJ2-5 | TRBV11-2
CASRTMVTSGMISEQFF | TGTGCCAGCAGAACGATGGTGACTAGCGGGATGATAAGTGAGCAGTTCTTC | TRBD2 | . | TRBJ2-1 | TRBV6-2/TRBV6-3
CASSLGYQASGEQYF | TGTGCCAGCAGCTTAGGGTACCAGGCATCGGGGGAGCAGTACTTC | . | . | TRBJ2-7 | TRBV7-9
CAISNRVSDSPLHF | TGTGCCATCAGTAACAGGGTTTCGGATTCACCCCTCCACTTT | . | few | TRBJ1-6 | TRBV10-3
CASTISGTSGGEQFF | TGTGCCAGCACTATCTCGGGGACTAGCGGGGGTGAGCAGTTCTTC | TRBD2 | . | TRBJ2-1 | TRBV6-2/TRBV6-3
CATSSRDNSYEQYF | TGTGCCACCAGCAGTCGGGACAACTCCTACGAGCAGTACTTC | . | . | TRBJ2-7 | TRBV15
CASSPGQVVSNYGYTF | TGTGCCAGCAGCCCGGGACAGGTTGTTTCAAACTATGGCTACACCTTC | TRBD1 | . | TRBJ1-2 | TRBV7-2
CASSLGQVFYGYTF | TGTGCCAGCAGCTTGGGACAGGTTTTCTATGGCTACACCTTC | TRBD1 | . | TRBJ1-2 | TRBV7-3
CASSLIPGANVLTF | TGTGCCAGCAGCTTAATCCCTGGGGCCAACGTCCTGACTTTC | . | . | TRBJ2-6 | TRBV7-2
CASSSGLAGLYEQYF | TGTGCCAGCAGCAGTGGTCTAGCGGGACTCTACGAGCAGTACTTC | TRBD2 | few | TRBJ2-7 | TRBV7-2
CASSFGRPHSNQPQHF | TGTGCCAGCAGTTTTGGCAGGCCCCACAGCAATCAGCCCCAGCATTTT | . | . | TRBJ1-5 | TRBV12-3/TRBV12-4
CASSQRTGGKLFF | TGTGCCAGCAGCCAAAGGACAGGGGGAAAACTGTTTTTT | TRBD1 | few | TRBJ1-4 | TRBV7-6
CASSSGNRETQYF | TGTGCCAGCAGTTCCGGGAACCGAGAGACCCAGTACTTC | . | . | TRBJ2-5 | TRBV6-2/TRBV6-3
CASSSQGSGNTIYF | TGTGCCAGCAGTTCCCAGGGTTCTGGAAACACCATATATTTT | . | . | TRBJ1-3 | TRBV12-3/TRBV12-4
CATSFPSTDTQYF | TGTGCCACCAGCTTTCCCTCCACAGATACGCAGTATTTT | . | few | TRBJ2-3 | TRBV15
CASSLVARDNEQFF | TGTGCCAGCAGCTTAGTTGCGCGGGACAATGAGCAGTTCTTC | . | . | TRBJ2-1 | TRBV7-8
CAWSRRGSTDTQYF | TGTGCCTGGAGTCGCCGCGGGAGCACAGATACGCAGTATTTT | . | . | TRBJ2-3 | TRBV30
CASSILERGEQFF | TGTGCCAGCAGTATCTTAGAGCGGGGCGAGCAGTTCTTC | TRBD2 | . | TRBJ2-1 | TRBV12-3/TRBV12-4
CTSSKEGFTEAFF | TGTACCTCCTCTAAAGAAGGGTTCACTGAAGCTTTCTTT | . | few | TRBJ1-1 | TRBV7-2
CASSLQRGGETQYF | TGTGCCAGCAGCCTACAGCGAGGTGGAGAGACCCAGTACTTC | . | . | TRBJ2-5 | TRBV7-2